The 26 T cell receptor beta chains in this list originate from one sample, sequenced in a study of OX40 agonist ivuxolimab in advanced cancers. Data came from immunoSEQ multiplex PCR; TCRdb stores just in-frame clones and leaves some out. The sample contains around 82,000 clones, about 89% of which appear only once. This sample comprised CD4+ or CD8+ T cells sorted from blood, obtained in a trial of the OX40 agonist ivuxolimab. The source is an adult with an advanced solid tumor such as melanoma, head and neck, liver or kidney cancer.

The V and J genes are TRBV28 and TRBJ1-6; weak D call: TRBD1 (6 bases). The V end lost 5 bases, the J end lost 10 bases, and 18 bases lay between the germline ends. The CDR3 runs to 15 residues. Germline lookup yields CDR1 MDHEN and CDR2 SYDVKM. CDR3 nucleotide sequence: TGTGCCAGCAGTCCCGGGACACCACAGAGGTCACCCCTCCACTTT. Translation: CASSPGTPQRSPLHF. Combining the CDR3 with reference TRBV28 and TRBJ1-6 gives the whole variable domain DVKVTQSSRYLVKRTGEKVFLECVQDMDHENMFWYRQDPGLGLRLIYFSYDVKMKEKGDIPEGYSVSREKKERFSLILESASTNQTSMYLCASSPGTPQRSPLHFGNGTRLTVT.

CDR3 amino acids: CASSLEVGELFF. CDR3 DNA: TGTGCCAGCAGTTTAGAGGTCGGGGAGCTGTTTTTT. V and J are TRBV28 and TRBJ2-2; no firm D call. The germline V gene has CDR1 MDHEN and CDR2 SYDVKM. This CDR3 region has 12 residues. V shed 2 bases and J shed 7 bases, with 5 bases lying between them.

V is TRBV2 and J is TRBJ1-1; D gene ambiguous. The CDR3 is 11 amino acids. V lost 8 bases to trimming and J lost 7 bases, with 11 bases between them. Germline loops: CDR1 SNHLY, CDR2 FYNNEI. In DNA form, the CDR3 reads TGTGCCAGCGAAAGGAGGATTGAAGCTTTCTTT. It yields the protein CASERRIEAFF.

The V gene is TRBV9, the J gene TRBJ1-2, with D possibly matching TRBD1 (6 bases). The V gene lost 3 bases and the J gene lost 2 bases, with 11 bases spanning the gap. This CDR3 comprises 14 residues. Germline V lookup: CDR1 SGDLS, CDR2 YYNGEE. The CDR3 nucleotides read TGTGCCAGCAGCGGATTAACAGGGAACTATGGCTACACCTTC. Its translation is CASSGLTGNYGYTF. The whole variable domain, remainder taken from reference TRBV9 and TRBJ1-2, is DSGVTQTPKHLITATGQRVTLRCSPRSGDLSVYWYQQSLDQGLQFLIQYYNGEERAKGNILERFSAQQFPDLHSELNLSSLELGDSALYFCASSGLTGNYGYTFGSGTRLTVV.

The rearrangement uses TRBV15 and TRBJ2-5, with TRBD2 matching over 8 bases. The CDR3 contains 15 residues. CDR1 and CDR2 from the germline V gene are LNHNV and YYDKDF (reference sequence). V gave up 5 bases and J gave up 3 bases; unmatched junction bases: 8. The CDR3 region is CATSAKGREEETQYF. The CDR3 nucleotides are TGTGCCACCAGCGCTAAAGGGCGGGAGGAAGAGACCCAGTACTTC.

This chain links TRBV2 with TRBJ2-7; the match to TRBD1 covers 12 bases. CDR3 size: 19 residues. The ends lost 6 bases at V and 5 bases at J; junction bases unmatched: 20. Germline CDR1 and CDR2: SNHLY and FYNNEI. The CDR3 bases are TGTGCCAGCAGGTTGGCTGCCCCCTTCTACGGGACAGGGGGCCACGAGCAGTACTTC. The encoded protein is CASRLAAPFYGTGGHEQYF.

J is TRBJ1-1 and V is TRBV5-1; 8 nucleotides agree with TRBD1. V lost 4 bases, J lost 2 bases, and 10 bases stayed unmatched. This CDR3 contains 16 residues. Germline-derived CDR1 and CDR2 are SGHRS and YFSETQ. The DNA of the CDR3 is TGCGCCAGCAGCGCCGGCCCTGGACAGGGTAACACTGAAGCTTTCTTT. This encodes CASSAGPGQGNTEAFF.

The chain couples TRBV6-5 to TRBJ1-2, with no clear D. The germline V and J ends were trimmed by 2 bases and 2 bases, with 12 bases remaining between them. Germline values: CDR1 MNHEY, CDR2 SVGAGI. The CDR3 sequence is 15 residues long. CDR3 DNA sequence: TGTGCCAGCAGTTACAAGGACGGAGCCAACTATGGCTACACCTTC. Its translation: CASSYKDGANYGYTF.

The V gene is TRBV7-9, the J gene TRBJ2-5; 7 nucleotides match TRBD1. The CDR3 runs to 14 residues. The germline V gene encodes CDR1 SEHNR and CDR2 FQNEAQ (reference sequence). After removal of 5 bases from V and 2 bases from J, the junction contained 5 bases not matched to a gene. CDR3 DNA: TGTGCCAGCAGCCTGGACAGGATACAAGAGACCCAGTACTTC. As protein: CASSLDRIQETQYF.

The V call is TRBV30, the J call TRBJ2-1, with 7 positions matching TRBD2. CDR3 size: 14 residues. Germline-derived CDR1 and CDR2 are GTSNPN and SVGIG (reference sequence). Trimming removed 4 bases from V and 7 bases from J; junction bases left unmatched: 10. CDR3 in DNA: TGTGCCTGGACCGGGGTCGGGAGGCGGAATGAGCAGTTCTTC. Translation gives CAWTGVGRRNEQFF.

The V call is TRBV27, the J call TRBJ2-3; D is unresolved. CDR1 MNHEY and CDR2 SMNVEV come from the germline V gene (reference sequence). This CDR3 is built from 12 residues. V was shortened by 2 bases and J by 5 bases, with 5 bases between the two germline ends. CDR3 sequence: CASSLGGDTQYF. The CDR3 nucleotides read TGTGCCAGCAGTTTAGGCGGAGATACGCAGTATTTT.

The CDR3 here is CASSFRRDSYEQYF. In nucleotides, the CDR3 is TGTGCCAGCAGCTTTCGGCGGGACTCCTACGAGCAGTACTTC. The rearrangement links TRBV11-3 to TRBJ2-7, with D maybe TRBD2 (6 bases). The CDR3 is made up of 14 amino acids. Germline loops: CDR1 SGHNT, CDR2 YENEEA. Trimming shortened V by 3 bases and J by 0 bases, and 9 bases separated the two germline ends.

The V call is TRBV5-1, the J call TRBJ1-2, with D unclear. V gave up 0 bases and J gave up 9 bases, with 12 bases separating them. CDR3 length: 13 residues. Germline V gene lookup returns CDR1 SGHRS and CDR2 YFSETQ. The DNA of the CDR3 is TGCGCCAGCAGCTTGGACCACAGACGGAGCTACACCTTC. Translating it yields CASSLDHRRSYTF.

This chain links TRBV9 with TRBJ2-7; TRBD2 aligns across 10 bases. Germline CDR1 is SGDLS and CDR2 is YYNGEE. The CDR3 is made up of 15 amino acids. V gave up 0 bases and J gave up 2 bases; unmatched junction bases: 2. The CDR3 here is CASSVELAGPYEQYF. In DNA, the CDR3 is TGTGCCAGCAGCGTAGAACTAGCGGGGCCCTACGAGCAGTACTTC. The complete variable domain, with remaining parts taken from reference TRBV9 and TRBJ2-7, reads DSGVTQTPKHLITATGQRVTLRCSPRSGDLSVYWYQQSLDQGLQFLIQYYNGEERAKGNILERFSAQQFPDLHSELNLSSLELGDSALYFCASSVELAGPYEQYFGPGTRLTVT.

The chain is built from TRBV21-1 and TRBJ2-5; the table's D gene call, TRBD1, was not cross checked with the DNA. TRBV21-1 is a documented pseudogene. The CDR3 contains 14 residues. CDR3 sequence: CASSNLQEQETQYF. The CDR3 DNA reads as TGTGCCAGCAGCAATCTGCAGGAACAAGAGACCCAGTACTTC.

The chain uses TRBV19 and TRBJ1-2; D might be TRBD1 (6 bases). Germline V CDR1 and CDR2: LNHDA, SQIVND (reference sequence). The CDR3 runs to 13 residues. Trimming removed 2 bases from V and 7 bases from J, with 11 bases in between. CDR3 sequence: CASSIKQGIGYTF. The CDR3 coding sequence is TGTGCCAGTAGTATAAAACAGGGAATTGGCTACACCTTC.

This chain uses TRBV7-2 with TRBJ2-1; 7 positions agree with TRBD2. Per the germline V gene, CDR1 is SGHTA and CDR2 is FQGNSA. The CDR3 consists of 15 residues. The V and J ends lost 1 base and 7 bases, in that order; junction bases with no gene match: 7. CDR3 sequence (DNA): TGTGCCAGCAGCTTAGAGGCGGGAGAGTTGAATGAGCAGTTCTTC. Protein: CASSLEAGELNEQFF.

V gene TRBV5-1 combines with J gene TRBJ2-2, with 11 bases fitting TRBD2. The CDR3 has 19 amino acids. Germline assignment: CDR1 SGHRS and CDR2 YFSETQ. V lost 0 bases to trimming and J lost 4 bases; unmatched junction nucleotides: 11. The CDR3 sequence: CASSLEGFGTSGRTGELFF. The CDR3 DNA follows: TGCGCCAGCAGCTTGGAGGGGTTTGGGACTAGCGGTCGCACCGGGGAGCTGTTTTTT.

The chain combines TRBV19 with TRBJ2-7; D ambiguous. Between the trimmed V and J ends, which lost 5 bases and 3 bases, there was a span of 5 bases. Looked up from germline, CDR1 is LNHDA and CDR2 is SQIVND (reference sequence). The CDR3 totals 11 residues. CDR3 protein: CASSFLYEQYF. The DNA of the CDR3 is TGTGCCAGTAGTTTTCTCTACGAGCAGTACTTC.

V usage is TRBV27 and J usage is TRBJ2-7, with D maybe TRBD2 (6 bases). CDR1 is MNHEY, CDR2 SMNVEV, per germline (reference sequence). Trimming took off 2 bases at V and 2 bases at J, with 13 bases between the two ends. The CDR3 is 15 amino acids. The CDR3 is CASSLTGSGTYEQYF. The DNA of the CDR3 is TGTGCCAGCAGTTTAACCGGTAGCGGTACCTACGAGCAGTACTTC.

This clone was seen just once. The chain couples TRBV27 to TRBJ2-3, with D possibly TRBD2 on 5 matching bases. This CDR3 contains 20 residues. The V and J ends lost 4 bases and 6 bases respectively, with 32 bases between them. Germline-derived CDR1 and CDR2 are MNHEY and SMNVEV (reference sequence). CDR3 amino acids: CASSSLSRVLSQSQSDTQYF. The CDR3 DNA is TGTGCCAGCAGTTCCCTCTCGCGGGTATTATCTCAATCCCAATCGGATACGCAGTATTTT.

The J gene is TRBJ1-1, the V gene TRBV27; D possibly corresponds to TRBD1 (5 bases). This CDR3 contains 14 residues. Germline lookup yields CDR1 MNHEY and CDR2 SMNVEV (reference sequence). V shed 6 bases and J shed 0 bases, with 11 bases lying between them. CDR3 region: CASSPGTLNTEAFF. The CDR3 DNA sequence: TGTGCCAGCAGCCCTGGGACTTTGAACACTGAAGCTTTCTTT.

The CDR3 nucleotides are TGTGCCAGCCATTTAAGGACGTTGAACACTGAAGCTTTCTTT. As protein: CASHLRTLNTEAFF. The gene calls are TRBV6-1 and TRBJ1-1; D ambiguous. The CDR3 runs to 14 residues. V shed 8 bases and J shed 0 bases, with 13 bases lying between them. Germline assignment: CDR1 MNHNS and CDR2 SASEGT.

CDR3 DNA: TGTGCCAGCAGCTCGGGACAGGGCTACGAGCAGTACTTC. Protein: CASSSGQGYEQYF. The rearrangement links TRBV13 to TRBJ2-7; TRBD1 agrees at 9 bases. The CDR3 is made up of 13 amino acids. V lost 4 bases to trimming and J lost 3 bases; unmatched junction nucleotides: 1. CDR1 PRHDT and CDR2 FYEKMQ come from the germline V gene (reference sequence).

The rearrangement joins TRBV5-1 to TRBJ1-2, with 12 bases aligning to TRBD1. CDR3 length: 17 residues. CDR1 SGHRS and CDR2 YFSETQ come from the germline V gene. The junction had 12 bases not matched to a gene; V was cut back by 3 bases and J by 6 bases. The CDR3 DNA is TGCGCCAGCAGCTCCCGAAGGGACAGGGGGCTTTTTGATGGCTACACCTTC. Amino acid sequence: CASSSRRDRGLFDGYTF.

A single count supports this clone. Here the CDR3 reads CASSSRRSLTDTQYF. CDR3 sequence (DNA): TGTGCCAGCAGCTCGCGACGCAGTCTCACAGATACGCAGTATTTT. This chain uses TRBV13 with TRBJ2-3; the D is unclear. The germline V gene encodes CDR1 PRHDT and CDR2 FYEKMQ (reference sequence). V lost 4 bases and J 2 bases, leaving 13 bases between the germline ends. The CDR3 runs 15 residues. The whole variable domain, filled in from reference TRBV13 and TRBJ2-3, reads AAGVIQSPRHLIKEKRETATLKCYPIPRHDTVYWYQQGPGQDPQFLISFYEKMQSDKGSIPDRFSAQQFSDYHSELNMSSLELGDSALYFCASSSRRSLTDTQYFGPGTRLTVL.